These 2 T cell receptor beta chains were sequenced from one sample in a study of OX40 agonist ivuxolimab in advanced cancers. The table came from immunoSEQ multiplex PCR; TCRdb's copy has only in-frame clones and leaves some out. The data show approximately 66,000 clones, about 91% seen once. Source: CD4+ or CD8+ T cells sorted from blood, taken in a trial of the OX40 agonist ivuxolimab. The receptors were sampled from an adult with an advanced solid tumor such as melanoma, head and neck, liver or kidney cancer.

V is TRBV5-1 and J is TRBJ2-2; 10 bases are shared with TRBD2. Germline CDR1 reads SGHRS; CDR2 reads YFSETQ. Trimming at V came to 5 bases and at J to 2 bases, leaving 3 bases not matched to a gene. CDR3 size: 15 residues. CDR3 sequence reads: CASRLAGSNTGELFF. For the CDR3, the DNA is TGCGCCAGCAGACTAGCGGGATCTAACACCGGGGAGCTGTTTTTT.

CDR3 nucleotides: TGTGCCAGCAGCGTAATGAACGGGCAAGAGACCCAGTACTTC. Translation gives CASSVMNGQETQYF. This chain uses TRBV9 with TRBJ2-5; D not resolved. Germline-derived CDR1 and CDR2 are SGDLS and YYNGEE. The CDR3 runs 14 residues. Trimming left V 1 base short and J 2 bases short, with 9 bases between. Using reference TRBV9 and TRBJ2-5 for the parts outside the CDR3, the full variable domain is DSGVTQTPKHLITATGQRVTLRCSPRSGDLSVYWYQQSLDQGLQFLIQYYNGEERAKGNILERFSAQQFPDLHSELNLSSLELGDSALYFCASSVMNGQETQYFGPGTRLLVL.